This T cell receptor beta chain was observed in a study of metastatic and nonmetastatic thyroid tumors. Not a single patient had been given any form of treatment at any point before undergoing thyroid surgery. Study outcomes and limitations: The study reportedly found significantly higher TCR beta diversity in malignant thyroid tumors than benign nodules, in blood and tumor.

Original processing methods: The study built a papillary thyroid cancer distant-metastasis classifier from CDR3 differences across clinicopathological groups. TCRdb reassembled clones from the PCR reads with MiXCR. The V and J calls and clone size come from TCRdb's table, not from the authors' own analysis. The sample has roughly 17,000 clones, 20% to 30% seen once. This clone was recorded at least ten times. The antigen is undetermined. Trimming left V 3 bases short and J 15 bases short, with 17 bases between. Germline values: CDR1 SQVTM, CDR2 ANQGSEA. The length of the CDR3 is 12 residues. Sequenced: tumor tissue. This clonotype originated in a male donor with papillary thyroid cancer or a benign thyroid nodule (not recorded which). Some clones in this sample may be carry-over from other donors' samples. This chain uses TRBV29-1 with TRBJ1-4, with D possibly matching TRBD1 (5 bases). CDR3 sequence: CSVDDERGIVFF. CDR3 nucleotides: TGCAGCGTTGACGACGAAAGGGGTATTGTGTTTTTT.